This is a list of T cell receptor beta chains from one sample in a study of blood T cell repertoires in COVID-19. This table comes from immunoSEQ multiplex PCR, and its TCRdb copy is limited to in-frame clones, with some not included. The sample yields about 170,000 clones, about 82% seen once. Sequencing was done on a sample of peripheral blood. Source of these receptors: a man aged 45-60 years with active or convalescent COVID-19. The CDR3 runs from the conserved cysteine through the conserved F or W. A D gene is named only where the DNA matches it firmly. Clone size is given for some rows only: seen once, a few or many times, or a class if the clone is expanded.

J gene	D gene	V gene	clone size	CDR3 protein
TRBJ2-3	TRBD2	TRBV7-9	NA	CASSFLGLASTDTQYF
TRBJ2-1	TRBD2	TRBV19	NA	CASSIVSGLAGAVEQFF
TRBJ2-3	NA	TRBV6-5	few	CASTQTRPDTQYF
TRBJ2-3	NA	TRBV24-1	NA	CATTGSTDTQYF
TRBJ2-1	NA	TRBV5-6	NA	CASDQGYSYNEQFF
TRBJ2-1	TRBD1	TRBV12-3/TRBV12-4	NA	CASSWTGNEQFF
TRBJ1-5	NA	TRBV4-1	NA	CASSQGTDDQPQHF
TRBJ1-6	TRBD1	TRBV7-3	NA	CASSLTGTGSPLHF
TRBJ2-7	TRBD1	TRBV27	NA	CASRPGQGAGEQYF
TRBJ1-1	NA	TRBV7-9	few	CASSLAQGAAEAFF
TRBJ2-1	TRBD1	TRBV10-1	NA	CAKTGGSYNEQFF
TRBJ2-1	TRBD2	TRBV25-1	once	CASIKSGGAVNEQFF
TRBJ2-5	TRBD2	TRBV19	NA	CASSIWTSGRAKETQYF
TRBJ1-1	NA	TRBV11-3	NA	CASSSSLGGMNTEAFF